This T cell receptor (beta chain) was identified in a study of blood T cell repertoires in COVID-19. Study-level background: Material from acute and convalescent COVID-19 was sourced from the United States, Italy and Spain. Sources were T cells, B-cell-depleted T cells, or PBMCs; the material itself was cDNA or gDNA.

In the authors' workflow: Reference gene primer amplification in the assay estimated nucleated cell counts. TCRdb keeps only in-frame clones here, not all; method: immunoSEQ multiplex PCR. V and J calls and clone size come straight from that table; D and trimming were deduced from the DNA. The sample has over 85,000 clones, less than 95% seen once; the top ten hold about 2.5%. The sequenced sample was peripheral blood. The TCR was taken from a human donor with active COVID-19. The donor label of this sample is uncertain.

The CDR3 loop reads CASSVGGANSPLHF. The CDR3 DNA reads as TGTGCCAGCAGCGTGGGAGGGGCTAATTCACCCCTCCACTTT. The chain links TRBV9 to TRBJ1-6; perhaps TRBD1 as D (5 bases). This CDR3 spans 14 amino acids. Per germline, CDR1 SGDLS and CDR2 YYNGEE. Trimming shortened V by 2 bases and J by 6 bases, and 9 bases separated the two germline ends.